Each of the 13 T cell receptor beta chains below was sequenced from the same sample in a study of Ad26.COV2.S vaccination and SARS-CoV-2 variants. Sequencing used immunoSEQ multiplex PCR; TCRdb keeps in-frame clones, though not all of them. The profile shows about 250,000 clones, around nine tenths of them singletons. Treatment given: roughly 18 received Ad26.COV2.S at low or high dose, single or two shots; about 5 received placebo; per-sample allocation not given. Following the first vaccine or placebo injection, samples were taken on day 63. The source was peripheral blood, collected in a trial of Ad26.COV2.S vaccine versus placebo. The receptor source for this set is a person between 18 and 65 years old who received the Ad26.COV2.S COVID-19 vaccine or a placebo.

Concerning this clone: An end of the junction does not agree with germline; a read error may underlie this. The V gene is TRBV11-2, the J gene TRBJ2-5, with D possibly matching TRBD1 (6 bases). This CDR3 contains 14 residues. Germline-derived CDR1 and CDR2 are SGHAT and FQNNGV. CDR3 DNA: TGTGCCAGCAGCTCAAACAGGGAAGGGGAGACCCAGCACTTC. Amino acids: CASSSNREGETQHF. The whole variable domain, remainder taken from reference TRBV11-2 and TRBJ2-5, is EAGVAQSPRYKIIEKRQSVAFWCNPISGHATLYWYQQILGQGPKLLIQFQNNGVVDDSQLPKDRFSAERLKGVDSTLKIQPAKLEDSAVYLCASSSNREGETQHFGPGTRLLVL.

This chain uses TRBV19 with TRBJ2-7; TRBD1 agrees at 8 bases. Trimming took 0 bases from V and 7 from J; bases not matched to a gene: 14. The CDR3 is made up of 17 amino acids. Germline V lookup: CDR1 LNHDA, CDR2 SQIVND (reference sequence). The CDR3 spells CASSIEGTGEWRREQYF. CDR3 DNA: TGTGCCAGTAGTATAGAGGGGACAGGCGAGTGGAGGAGGGAGCAGTACTTC.

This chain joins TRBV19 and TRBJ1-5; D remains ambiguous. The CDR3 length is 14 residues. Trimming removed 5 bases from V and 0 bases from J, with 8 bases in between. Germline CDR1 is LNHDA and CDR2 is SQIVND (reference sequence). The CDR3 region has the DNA TGTGCCAGTAGTTATACAGATAGCAATCAGCCCCAGCATTTT. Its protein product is CASSYTDSNQPQHF.

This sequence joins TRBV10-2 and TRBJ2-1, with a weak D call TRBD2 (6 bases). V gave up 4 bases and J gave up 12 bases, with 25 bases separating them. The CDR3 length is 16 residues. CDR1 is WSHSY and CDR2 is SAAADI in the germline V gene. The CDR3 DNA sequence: TGCGCCAGCAGTGGGTTAGCGGATTCGCAGGCGAGGAGGCAGTTCTTC. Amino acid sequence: CASSGLADSQARRQFF.

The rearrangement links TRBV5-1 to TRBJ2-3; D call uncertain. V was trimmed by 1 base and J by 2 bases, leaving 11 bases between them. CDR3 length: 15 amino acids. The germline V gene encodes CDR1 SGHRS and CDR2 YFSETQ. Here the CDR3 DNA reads TGCGCCAGCAGCTTGTCAGGCCCCAACACAGATACGCAGTATTTT. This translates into CASSLSGPNTDTQYF.

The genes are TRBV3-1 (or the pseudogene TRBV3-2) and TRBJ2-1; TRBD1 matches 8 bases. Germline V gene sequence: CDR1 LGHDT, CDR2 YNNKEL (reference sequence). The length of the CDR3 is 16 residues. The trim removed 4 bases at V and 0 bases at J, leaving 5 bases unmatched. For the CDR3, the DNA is TGTGCCAGCAGCCCCCGACAGGGGAGCTCCTACAATGAGCAGTTCTTC. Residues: CASSPRQGSSYNEQFF.

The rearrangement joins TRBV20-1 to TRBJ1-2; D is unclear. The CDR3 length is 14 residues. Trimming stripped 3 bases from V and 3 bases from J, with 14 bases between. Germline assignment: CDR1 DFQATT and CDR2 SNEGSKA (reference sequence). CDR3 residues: CSASSRQVDYGYTF. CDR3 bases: TGCAGTGCTAGTTCCAGGCAGGTTGACTATGGCTACACCTTC.

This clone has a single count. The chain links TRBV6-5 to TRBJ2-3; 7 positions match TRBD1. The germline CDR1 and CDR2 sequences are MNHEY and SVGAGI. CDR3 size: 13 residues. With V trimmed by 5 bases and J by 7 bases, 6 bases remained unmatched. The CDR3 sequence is CASSLTGVHTQYF. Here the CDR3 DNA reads TGTGCCAGCAGTCTCACAGGGGTGCATACGCAGTATTTT.

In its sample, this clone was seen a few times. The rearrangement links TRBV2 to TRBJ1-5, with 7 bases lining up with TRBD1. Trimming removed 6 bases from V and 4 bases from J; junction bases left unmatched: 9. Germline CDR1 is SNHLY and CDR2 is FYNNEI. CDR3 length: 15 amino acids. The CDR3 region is CASSEETGPNQPQHF. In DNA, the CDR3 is TGTGCCAGCAGCGAGGAGACAGGGCCGAATCAGCCCCAGCATTTT.

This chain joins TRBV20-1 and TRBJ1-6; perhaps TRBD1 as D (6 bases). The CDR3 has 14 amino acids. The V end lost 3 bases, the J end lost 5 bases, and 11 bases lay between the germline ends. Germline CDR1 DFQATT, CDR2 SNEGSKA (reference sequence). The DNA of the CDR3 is TGCAGTGCTAGTGAGGACAGCAATAATTCACCCCTCCACTTT. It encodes CSASEDSNNSPLHF.

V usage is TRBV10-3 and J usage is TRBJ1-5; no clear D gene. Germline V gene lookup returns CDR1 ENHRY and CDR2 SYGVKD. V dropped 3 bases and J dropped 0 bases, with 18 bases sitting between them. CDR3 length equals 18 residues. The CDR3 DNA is TGTGCCATCAGTGACCCTGATTTTACAAGAAATAGCAATCAGCCCCAGCATTTT. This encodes CAISDPDFTRNSNQPQHF.

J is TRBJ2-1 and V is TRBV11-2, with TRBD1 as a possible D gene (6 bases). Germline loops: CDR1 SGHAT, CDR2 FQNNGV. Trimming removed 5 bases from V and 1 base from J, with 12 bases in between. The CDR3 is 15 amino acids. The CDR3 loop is CASSPRGGSYNEQFF. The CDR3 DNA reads TGTGCCAGCAGCCCCAGGGGCGGTTCCTACAATGAGCAGTTCTTC.

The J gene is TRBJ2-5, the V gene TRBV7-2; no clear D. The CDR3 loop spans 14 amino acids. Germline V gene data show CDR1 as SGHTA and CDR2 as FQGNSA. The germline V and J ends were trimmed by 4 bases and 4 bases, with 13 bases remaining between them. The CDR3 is CASSSEVYIETQYF. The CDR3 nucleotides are TGTGCCAGCAGCTCAGAGGTCTATATAGAGACCCAGTACTTC.